These 15 T cell receptor beta chains came from one sample sequenced in a study of metastatic and nonmetastatic thyroid tumors. TCRdb reprocessed the PCR reads using MiXCR. This table holds some 28,000 clones, 3.5% to 4.5% found once. Among the patients, none had received any treatment before thyroid surgery. The sequenced material came from blood. Receptor source: a male donor with papillary thyroid cancer or a benign thyroid nodule (not recorded which). Some clones in this sample may be carry-over from other donors' samples.

In its sample, this clone was seen a few times. This sequence joins TRBV10-1 and TRBJ2-7; no clear D. CDR1 and CDR2 from the germline V gene are WNHNN and SYGVQD (reference sequence). CDR3 length equals 14 residues. The germline V and J ends were trimmed by 6 bases and 7 bases, with 19 bases remaining between them. The CDR3 sequence: CASSHGRGTGEQYF. The CDR3 nucleotides are TGCGCCAGCAGCCACGGCCGTGGAACCGGTGAGCAGTACTTC.

The chain carries TRBV6-1 and TRBJ2-2; TRBD1 aligns across 7 bases. With V trimmed by 10 bases and J by 11 bases, 19 bases remained unmatched. The CDR3 covers 15 residues. From germline, CDR1 is MNHNS and CDR2 SASEGT. CDR3 nucleotides: TGTGCCAACAGACACGGGACAGCTGCCCCAGGAGAGCTGTTTTTT. This translates into CANRHGTAAPGELFF.

This clone was seen at least ten times. This chain links TRBV15 with TRBJ2-2; tentatively, D is TRBD1 or TRBD2 (5 bases each). The CDR3 length is 13 residues. Trimming pared 6 bases from V and 5 bases from J, leaving 10 bases between. Germline assignment: CDR1 LNHNV and CDR2 YYDKDF (reference sequence). The CDR3 nucleotides read TGTGCCACCAGGGGGGTAGGGACCGGGGAGCTGTTTTTT. Its translation is CATRGVGTGELFF.

The chain combines TRBV12-3 or TRBV12-4 with TRBJ2-6; possible D gene TRBD2, 7 bases. The CDR3 loop spans 16 amino acids. The V end was cut by 8 bases, the J end by 2 bases, with 16 bases between. The CDR3 sequence: CASGGGQGAGANVLTF. The DNA for the CDR3 is TGTGCCAGCGGGGGGGGACAAGGGGCTGGGGCCAACGTCCTGACTTTC.

V and J are TRBV6-2 or TRBV6-3 and TRBJ1-2; D unresolved. Germline V gives CDR1 MNHEY, CDR2 SVGEGT. This CDR3 comprises 11 residues. Deletions cut 10 bases from V and 5 bases from J, with 11 bases between. As DNA, the CDR3 is TGTGCCACCGAGGCGGCATATGGCTACACCTTC. Protein product: CATEAAYGYTF.

This chain links TRBV7-6 with TRBJ1-1; 8 bases agree with TRBD1. Per germline, CDR1 SGHVS and CDR2 FNYEAQ. The CDR3 is 15 residues long. V lost 5 bases to trimming and J lost 4 bases; unmatched junction nucleotides: 9. The CDR3 region has the DNA TGTGCCAGCAGCGCTCCAGGGGGCGGGAGCACTGAAGCTTTCTTT. This translates into CASSAPGGGSTEAFF.

This clone was recorded many times. The V and J genes are TRBV7-2 and TRBJ2-7, with a possible D match to TRBD2 (6 bases). The length of the CDR3 is 11 residues. CDR1 and CDR2 (germline): SGHTA, FQGNSA. Trimming removed 8 bases from V and 6 bases from J, with 11 bases in between. The CDR3 sequence is CASGRRGEQYF. Written as DNA, the CDR3 is TGTGCCAGCGGCCGGCGGGGCGAGCAGTACTTC.

As regards this clone: One junction end does not reproduce the germline sequence, and a read error may be involved. The chain is built from TRBV28 and TRBJ1-1, with D unresolved. CDR1 MDHEN and CDR2 SYDVKM come from the germline V gene. This CDR3 is built from 13 residues. CDR3 residues: CATRGWVNTDAIF. CDR3 nucleotides: TGTGCCACCCGTGGCTGGGTGAACACTGACGCTATCTTT.

The chain is built from TRBV12-3 or TRBV12-4 and TRBJ2-2; D uncertain. The CDR3 sequence is 11 residues long. The V and J ends lost 5 bases and 10 bases respectively, with 8 bases between them. CDR3: CASSLTMELFF. The CDR3 DNA reads TGTGCCAGCAGTCTAACGATGGAGCTGTTTTTT.

This clone was seen more than once but under ten times. The rearrangement links TRBV28 to TRBJ1-3; 9 bases are a match to TRBD1. Trimming removed 1 base from V and 3 bases from J; junction bases left unmatched: 4. The germline gives CDR1 MDHEN, CDR2 SYDVKM. There are 16 residues in the CDR3. Here the CDR3 reads CASSLLGTGIGNTIYF. The DNA of the CDR3 is TGTGCCAGCAGTTTATTGGGGACAGGGATTGGAAACACCATATATTTT.

The chain couples TRBV19 to TRBJ2-5; no reliable D call. The V and J ends lost 5 bases and 2 bases respectively, with 9 bases between them. The CDR3 contains 13 residues. The germline V gene encodes CDR1 LNHDA and CDR2 SQIVND (reference sequence). The CDR3 sequence is CASSADIQETQYF. Written as DNA, the CDR3 is TGTGCCAGTAGTGCCGATATTCAAGAGACCCAGTACTTC. The entire variable domain, with the rest obtained from reference TRBV19 and TRBJ2-5, is as follows: DGGITQSPKYLFRKEGQNVTLSCEQNLNHDAMYWYRQDPGQGLRLIYYSQIVNDFQKGDIAEGYSVSREKKESFPLTVTSAQKNPTAFYLCASSADIQETQYFGPGTRLLVL.

This clone was counted between two and nine times. One base away lies a much larger clone, so this may be a sequencing read error. This chain uses TRBV7-8 with TRBJ1-1, with a tentative D call TRBD1 (5 bases). This CDR3 is built from 15 residues. In germline, CDR1 is SGHVS, CDR2 FQNEAQ. In nucleotides, the CDR3 is TGTGCCAGCAGCATAAGAAGGACATCCAAGGTTGAAGCTCTCTTT. Translation: CASSIRRTSKVEALF.

This clone was recorded at least ten times. V is TRBV28 and J is TRBJ2-3, with D possibly matching TRBD1 (6 bases). CDR1 MDHEN and CDR2 SYDVKM come from the germline V gene. Trimming removed 1 base from V and 5 bases from J, with 16 bases in between. The CDR3 runs to 16 residues. The DNA of the CDR3 is TGTGCCAGCAGTTTATTAACGGGCAGGGGCGGAGATACGCAGTATTTT. As protein: CASSLLTGRGGDTQYF.

This clone was observed many times. The chain recombines TRBV7-9 with TRBJ2-7, with D uncertain. The CDR3 is 11 amino acids. Germline-derived CDR1 and CDR2 are SEHNR and FQNEAQ (reference sequence). Trimming stripped 5 bases from V and 5 bases from J, with 7 bases between. CDR3 protein: CASSEAHEQYF. CDR3 DNA: TGTGCCAGCAGCGAGGCACACGAGCAGTACTTC.

This clone was seen a handful of times. No conserved phenylalanine or tryptophan is present at the end of the CDR3, so a read error is the likely explanation. The DNA is omitted, as the CDR3 cannot be located on it reliably, and the CDR3 follows TCRdb's listing. The chain links TRBV24-1 to TRBJ2-1; the tabulated D call, TRBD1, remains unverified against the DNA. The CDR3 is 17 amino acids long, termini counted. Per germline, CDR1 KGHDR and CDR2 SFDVKD. The CDR3 loop is CATSDRRVEDRAFEQLL.